In its sample, the clone carrying this T cell receptor (beta chain) was seen a few times. The entry originates in a study of T cell repertoires in aging, cancer and after chemotherapy. CDR3 length: 14 residues. After removal of 6 bases from V and 9 bases from J, the junction contained 12 bases not matched to a gene. Peripheral blood genomic DNA, not sorted cells or RNA, was the template. TRB rearrangements spanning V, D and J were amplified using mixed TRB-A/B primers. TCRdb processed the multiplex PCR reads anew with MiXCR; each CDR3 protein has one entry. Of several thousand distinct CDR3 sequences in the sample, roughly 32% were seen once.

The sequence was obtained from a human donor in good health. V gene TRBV12-3 or TRBV12-4 combines with J gene TRBJ1-2; 8 nucleotides line up with TRBD1. The sample comprised blood. DNA for the CDR3: TGTGCCAGCAGGTCACCTGGACAGGGAAGAAGCTACACCTTC. It yields the protein CASRSPGQGRSYTF.